Listed here is a single TCR beta chain. Its antigen is unidentified. These data come from a study of OX40 agonist ivuxolimab in advanced cancers. Across the study: From roughly 20 to 90 years was the age range, with a mean of 60 years, and 70% to 85% were male. Study-level points and caveats: Relatively little clonal expansion, among the lowest observed, appeared in partial responders at 0.1-3.0 mg/kg. It was not determined which antigens were specifically recognized by the peripheral T cells that had undergone clonal expansion.

Germline values: CDR1 SGDLS, CDR2 YYNGEE. The junction had 7 bases not matched to a gene; V was cut back by 4 bases and J by 2 bases. The CDR3 length is 15 residues. The data were produced by immunoSEQ multiplex PCR, yet TCRdb's version contains in-frame clones alone and is incomplete. In the table there are 50,000 to 60,000 clones, roughly four fifths of which are singletons. The gene calls are TRBV9 and TRBJ2-3; 7 bases are a match to TRBD2. The origin of this receptor is an adult with an advanced solid tumor such as melanoma, head and neck, liver or kidney cancer. Sequences were derived from CD4+ or CD8+ T cells sorted from blood, sampled in a trial of the OX40 agonist ivuxolimab. This CDR3 reads CASSPSGDYTDTQYF. The CDR3 DNA reads as TGTGCCAGCAGCCCAAGCGGGGATTACACAGATACGCAGTATTTT.